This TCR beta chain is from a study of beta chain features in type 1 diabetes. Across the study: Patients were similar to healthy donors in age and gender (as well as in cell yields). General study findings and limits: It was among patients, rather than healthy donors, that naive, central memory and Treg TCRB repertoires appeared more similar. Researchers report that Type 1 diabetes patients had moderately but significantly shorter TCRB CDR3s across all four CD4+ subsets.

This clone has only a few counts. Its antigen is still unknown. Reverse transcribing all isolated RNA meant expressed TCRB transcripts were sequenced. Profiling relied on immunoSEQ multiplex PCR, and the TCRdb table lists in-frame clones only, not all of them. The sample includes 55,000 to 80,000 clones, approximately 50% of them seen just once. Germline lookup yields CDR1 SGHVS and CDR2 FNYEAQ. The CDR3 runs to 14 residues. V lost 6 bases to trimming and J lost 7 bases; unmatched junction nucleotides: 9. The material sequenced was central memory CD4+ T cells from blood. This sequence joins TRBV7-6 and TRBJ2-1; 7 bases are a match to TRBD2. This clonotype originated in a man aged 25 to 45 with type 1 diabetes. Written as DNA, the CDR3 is TGTGCCAGCAGTTTAAGCGGGACTGGAAATGAGCAGTTCTTC. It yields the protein CASSLSGTGNEQFF.